These T cell receptor beta chains were read from a single sample in a study of shared clonotypes between healthy human individuals. Generated by immunoSEQ multiplex PCR, the TCRdb table keeps only in-frame clones and is missing some. In the table there are some 660,000 clones, around four fifths of which are singletons. The sample taken for sequencing was memory CD4+ T cells sorted from blood. The receptors stem from a woman under 40 in good health. Both conserved end residues are part of each CDR3. The D gene is left open where the match is weak. The size of a clone is reported for some rows only, either as once, few or many, or as a class for expanded clones.

d_call j_call v_call clone_size cdr3_aa cdr3_nt
TRBD1 TRBJ2-7 TRBV4-2 . CASSPYLWATRQGGEQYF TGTGCCAGCAGCCCGTATCTCTGGGCAACGAGACAGGGCGGGGAGCAGTACTTC
TRBD2 TRBJ2-7 TRBV6-1 . CASSEPLSGPYEQYF TGTGCCAGCAGTGAACCGCTTAGCGGGCCCTACGAGCAGTACTTC
TRBD2 TRBJ2-7 TRBV14 . CASSLAGHEQYF TGTGCCAGCAGCCTAGCGGGACACGAGCAGTACTTC
TRBD1 TRBJ2-7 TRBV11-2 . CASSLRQGEIYEQYF TGTGCCAGCAGCCTCCGACAGGGGGAGATCTACGAGCAGTACTTC
. TRBJ1-5 TRBV7-2 few CASSLRKGGQPQHF TGTGCCAGCAGCTTAAGAAAGGGAGGTCAGCCCCAGCATTTT
. TRBJ2-1 TRBV6-6 . CASSQTSVSNEQFF TGTGCCAGCAGCCAAACTAGTGTAAGCAATGAGCAGTTCTTC
TRBD2 TRBJ2-3 TRBV5-1 once CASSLASGRGDTQYF TGCGCCAGCAGCTTGGCCAGCGGGAGAGGGGATACGCAGTATTTT
TRBD1 TRBJ1-4 TRBV19 . CASGTGGRATNEKLFF TGTGCCAGCGGGACAGGGGGCCGGGCGACTAATGAAAAACTGTTTTTT
TRBD1 TRBJ2-7 TRBV27 . CASRGFGQGAHEQYF TGTGCCAGCAGAGGGTTCGGACAGGGGGCCCACGAGCAGTACTTC
. TRBJ1-1 TRBV6-6 . CASRDQGGTEAFF TGTGCCAGCAGAGATCAGGGTGGCACTGAAGCTTTCTTT
TRBD1 TRBJ1-1 TRBV5-6 few CASSWGQGATEAFF TGTGCCAGCAGCTGGGGACAGGGGGCAACTGAAGCTTTCTTT
TRBD1 TRBJ2-7 TRBV5-1 . CASSLRDRGVEQYF TGCGCCAGCAGCTTACGGGACAGGGGTGTCGAGCAGTACTTC
. TRBJ2-5 TRBV5-1 . CASSLQVNQETQYF TGCGCCAGCAGCTTACAGGTAAACCAAGAGACCCAGTACTTC
TRBD2 TRBJ2-7 TRBV19 . CASSIVSSGYYEQYF TGTGCCAGTAGTATAGTGTCTAGCGGATACTACGAGCAGTACTTC
TRBD1 TRBJ1-2 TRBV6-6 many CASSPTGDYGYTF TGTGCCAGCAGTCCCACAGGGGACTATGGCTACACCTTC
TRBD2 TRBJ2-3 TRBV5-1 . CASGAGVGTDTQYF TGCGCCAGCGGAGCGGGAGTGGGGACAGATACGCAGTATTTT
. TRBJ1-4 TRBV4-1 . CASSQTGLTNEKLFF TGCGCCAGCAGCCAAACGGGACTGACTAATGAAAAACTGTTTTTT
. TRBJ2-2 TRBV6-5 . CASSYSRGLSGELFF TGTGCCAGCAGTTACTCACGGGGGTTGAGCGGGGAGCTGTTTTTT
. TRBJ2-2 TRBV19 . CASMIAGITGELFF TGTGCCAGTATGATCGCGGGAATCACCGGGGAGCTGTTTTTT
. TRBJ2-3 TRBV10-3 . CAISGDTDTQYF TGTGCCATCAGTGGGGACACAGATACGCAGTATTTT
TRBD1 TRBJ1-2 TRBV7-2 . CASSLGDREFYGYTF TGTGCCAGCAGCTTGGGGGACAGGGAGTTCTATGGCTACACCTTC
. TRBJ1-2 TRBV11-2 . CASSLGSLRGDGYTF TGTGCCAGCAGCTTAGGCTCTCTCAGGGGTGATGGCTACACCTTC
TRBD2 TRBJ2-2 TRBV5-1 . CARRSGTSGSLTAGELFF TGCGCCAGGAGATCCGGGACTAGCGGGAGCCTTACGGCCGGGGAGCTGTTTTTT
. TRBJ2-1 TRBV4-1 many CASSQGISVEQFF TGCGCCAGCAGCCAAGGGATCAGCGTGGAGCAGTTCTTC
. TRBJ1-1 TRBV11-2 . CASSLEGGVPEAFF TGTGCCAGCAGCTTAGAGGGGGGGGTCCCTGAAGCTTTCTTT
TRBD1 TRBJ1-1 TRBV10-3 . CAISESGTGVVNTEAFF TGTGCCATCAGTGAGTCTGGGACAGGGGTTGTGAACACTGAAGCTTTCTTT
. TRBJ2-5 TRBV27 once CASSKTRGFQETQYF TGTGCCAGCAGTAAGACTAGGGGGTTCCAAGAGACCCAGTACTTC